The clone carrying this T cell receptor (beta chain) was observed a single time. Its target is unknown. Assay used: immunoSEQ multiplex PCR; TCRdb lists only in-frame clones, some missing. The data hold 140,000 to 150,000 clones, with more than 90% observed a single time. The CDR3 consists of 13 residues. CDR1 and CDR2 (germline): MGHDK, SYGVNS. V dropped 2 bases and J dropped 3 bases, with 7 bases sitting between them. The data stem from a study of T cell responses to AZD1222 COVID-19 vaccine. Overall study findings and caveats: Only six or seven AZD1222 recipients tested seropositive at baseline. Mapped onto spike, vaccine-associated CD4 TCRs spanned it and were dominant at 160-218 and 743-854.

Sequences were derived from peripheral blood, sampled on day 0 of AZD1222 vaccination. The receptor was isolated from an adult in good health. The rearrangement links TRBV25-1 to TRBJ1-2; no clear D. The CDR3 loop is CASSEMGDYGYTF. CDR3 nucleotides: TGTGCCAGCAGTGAAATGGGTGACTATGGCTACACCTTC.